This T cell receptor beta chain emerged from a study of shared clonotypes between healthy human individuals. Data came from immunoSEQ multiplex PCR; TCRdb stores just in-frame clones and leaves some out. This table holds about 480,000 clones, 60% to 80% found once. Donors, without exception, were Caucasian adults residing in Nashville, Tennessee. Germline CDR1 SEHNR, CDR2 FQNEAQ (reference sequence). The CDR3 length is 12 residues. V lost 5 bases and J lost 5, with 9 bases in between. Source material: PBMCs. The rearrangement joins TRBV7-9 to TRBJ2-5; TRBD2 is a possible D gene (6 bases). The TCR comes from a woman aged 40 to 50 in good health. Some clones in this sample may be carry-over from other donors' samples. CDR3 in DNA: TGTGCCAGCAGCAGGGAGGAGGAGACCCAGTACTTC. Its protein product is CASSREEETQYF.